This entry lists 6 T cell receptor beta chains sequenced from one sample in a study of beta chain features in type 1 diabetes. The investigators reverse transcribed all of the isolated RNA, so they sequenced expressed TCRB transcripts. The repertoire was sequenced with immunoSEQ multiplex PCR; TCRdb's copy has only in-frame clones and lacks some. This repertoire shows some 230,000 clones, around 10% found once; its top ten account for around 0.037%. The sequencing input was naive CD4+ T cells from blood. The origin of the receptors is a woman between 18 and 29 years old in good health.

This chain's CDR3 is CASSLSGQETQYF. In nucleotides, the CDR3 is TGTGCCAGCAGCTTGTCAGGGCAAGAGACCCAGTACTTC. The V call is TRBV7-2, the J call TRBJ2-5; possible D gene TRBD1, 5 bases. Germline V gene sequence: CDR1 SGHTA, CDR2 FQGNSA. With 3 bases removed from V and 2 bases from J, the gap between germline ends came to 7 bases. The CDR3 has 13 residues. The full variable domain, its missing parts supplied by reference TRBV7-2 and TRBJ2-5, is GAGVSQSPSNKVTEKGKDVELRCDPISGHTALYWYRQSLGQGLEFLIYFQGNSAPDKSGLPSDRFSAERTGGSVSTLTIQRTQQEDSAVYLCASSLSGQETQYFGPGTRLLVL.

This clone showed up just a few times. The rearrangement uses TRBV14 and TRBJ1-1; D perhaps matches TRBD1 (6 bases). The CDR3 is 16 amino acids. Between the trimmed V and J ends, which lost 4 bases and 5 bases, there was a span of 20 bases. The V gene's germline CDR1 is SGHDN and CDR2 FVKESK. Here the CDR3 DNA reads TGTGCCAGCAGCCTGCGGGGGCCAATGTATGGTACTGAAGCTTTCTTT. It yields the protein CASSLRGPMYGTEAFF.

This clone appeared a few times. The chain links TRBV5-6 to TRBJ2-3; 14 bases match TRBD2. This CDR3 contains 18 residues. V shed 5 bases and J 1 base; nucleotides not matched to a gene: 9. Looked up from germline, CDR1 is SGHDT and CDR2 is YYEEEE. The chain's CDR3 is CASRDPGLAGEGTDTQYF. The CDR3 coding sequence is TGTGCCAGCAGGGATCCGGGACTAGCGGGAGAGGGCACAGATACGCAGTATTTT.

The V call is TRBV2, the J call TRBJ1-5; D uncertain. The CDR3 loop spans 16 amino acids. The germline CDR1 and CDR2 sequences are SNHLY and FYNNEI. The germline V and J ends were trimmed by 4 bases and 3 bases, with 16 bases remaining between them. Written as DNA, the CDR3 is TGTGCCAGCAGTGGGCGGGCCCGAGGGCTCAATCAGCCCCAGCATTTT. Amino acid sequence: CASSGRARGLNQPQHF.

The chain carries TRBV11-2 and TRBJ2-3; TRBD2 matches 7 bases. Germline CDR1 SGHAT, CDR2 FQNNGV. The CDR3 loop spans 16 amino acids. V lost 8 bases and J lost 4; bases outside the gene matches: 15. The CDR3 loop is CASPREGSSFADTQYF. The CDR3 DNA follows: TGTGCCAGCCCTAGGGAGGGGAGTTCGTTTGCAGATACGCAGTATTTT.

This clone was observed a handful of times. This chain joins TRBV5-4 and TRBJ1-1; the match to TRBD1 covers 11 bases. Trimming at V came to 4 bases and at J to 7 bases, leaving 9 bases not matched to a gene. The CDR3 consists of 15 residues. The germline CDR1 and CDR2 sequences are SGHNT and YYREEE (reference sequence). This chain's CDR3 is CASSGTGTGGDEAFF. DNA for the CDR3: TGTGCCAGCAGCGGGACCGGGACAGGGGGGGATGAAGCTTTCTTT.